This T cell receptor (beta chain) was documented in a study of identical twins. Study outcomes and limitations: Conclusions leaned on cross-sectional statistical analysis and did not track the same donors over time.

MiXCR was run by TCRdb on the 5' RACE reads, yielding one entry per CDR3 protein. This repertoire shows 650,000 to 750,000 distinct CDR3 sequences, approximately 22% found once; its top ten account for 4% to 5.5%. Germline assignment: CDR1 SGHRS and CDR2 YFSETQ. CDR3 length: 15 residues. Trimming left V 6 bases short and J 2 bases short, with 15 bases between. This clonotype was seen a few times. Its antigen is unknown. This sample also appeared in a second study, on T cells expressing NK-cell markers. That source reports: Source material for TCR beta repertoires consisted of sorted CD3+CD56+NKG2C+, CD3+CD56+NKG2C- and CD3+CD56-NKG2C+ T cells. There were seven HCMV-seropositive donors and one seronegative donor among the eight sequenced. The HCMV specificity of the expanded NKG2C+ T cell clones stayed unresolved.

The receptor's source is a young woman in good health. Sequenced sample: PBMCs. The chain is built from TRBV5-1 and TRBJ2-1; the D gene is possibly TRBD1 (5 bases). DNA for the CDR3: TGCGCCAGCACTGGTGAGGTAGGGGCCTACAATGAGCAGTTCTTC. Protein: CASTGEVGAYNEQFF.